This TCR beta chain was profiled in a study of blood T cell repertoires in COVID-19. On the study more broadly: PBMCs, B-cell-depleted T cells, or T cells provided the cDNA or gDNA that made up the material.

TCRdb's table, derived via immunoSEQ multiplex PCR, lists solely in-frame clones and lacks some. The repertoire holds fewer than 500,000 clones, with about 85% as singletons. This clone was recorded once. V shed 3 bases and J shed 12 bases, with 15 bases lying between them. The germline CDR1 and CDR2 sequences are KGHSH and LQKENI. The CDR3 has 13 amino acids. Specimen: PBMCs or T cells enriched from blood (not recorded which). This chain joins TRBV18 and TRBJ2-1, with D perhaps matching TRBD2 (6 bases). This clonotype was obtained from a woman between 18 and 30 years old with acute COVID-19. The CDR3 bases are TGTGCCAGCTCACCGAGTACTAGCCCGGGGCAGTTCTTC. Translating it yields CASSPSTSPGQFF. The complete variable domain, with remaining parts taken from reference TRBV18 and TRBJ2-1, reads NAGVMQNPRHLVRRRGQEARLRCSPMKGHSHVYWYRQLPEEGLKFMVYLQKENIIDESGMPKERFSAEFPKEGPSILRIQQVVRGDSAAYFCASSPSTSPGQFFGPGTRLTVL.